This entry is about one T cell receptor (beta chain). The repertoire was sequenced with immunoSEQ multiplex PCR; TCRdb's copy has only in-frame clones and lacks some. The profile shows under 55,000 clones, roughly four fifths of them singletons. Time point described: peripheral blood 6 weeks after treatment start. The data were taken from a study of PD-L1 blockade in urothelial cancer. Background on the study: Patients commenced intravenous atezolizumab, 1,200 mg every 3 weeks, in the mid-2010s.

The TCR comes from a man in his 60s with urothelial cancer. The starting material was PBMCs, obtained around atezolizumab (anti-PD-L1) treatment.

CDR3 sequence: CASSHYEQYF. The CDR3 DNA reads as TGTGCCAGCAGTCACTACGAGCAGTACTTC. The rearrangement links TRBV28 to TRBJ2-7; no clear D. Germline CDR1 reads MDHEN; CDR2 reads SYDVKM. The CDR3 has 10 amino acids. Trimming left V 5 bases short and J 3 bases short, with 2 bases between. The full variable domain, completed using reference TRBV28 and TRBJ2-7, is DVKVTQSSRYLVKRTGEKVFLECVQDMDHENMFWYRQDPGLGLRLIYFSYDVKMKEKGDIPEGYSVSREKKERFSLILESASTNQTSMYLCASSHYEQYFGPGTRLTVT.